These T cell receptor beta chains were read from a single sample in a study of T cell changes during pregnancy in multiple sclerosis. Clones were read by immunoSEQ multiplex PCR, and TCRdb kept only the in-frame ones, dropping some. The repertoire includes 60,000 or so clones, 90% of them detected once, and 2% to 2.5% sits in the top ten. The input for sequencing was peripheral blood, taken in the second trimester of pregnancy. These receptors were taken from a female donor in good health, enrolled as a control in a pregnancy study. The CDR3 runs from the conserved cysteine through the conserved F or W. Each record gives: D gene, J gene, CDR3 length, V gene, CDR3 protein, CDR3 DNA. D genes are given only for firm matches.

.	TRBJ1-2	14	TRBV4-1	CASSQDSGDYGYTF	TGCGCCAGCAGCCAAGATTCAGGGGACTATGGCTACACCTTC
.	TRBJ2-7	11	TRBV7-9	CASSSSLEQYF	TGTGCCAGCAGCTCTTCGTTGGAGCAGTACTTC
.	TRBJ1-5	14	TRBV5-5	CASSVGDSYQPQHF	TGTGCCAGCAGCGTGGGAGACAGTTATCAGCCCCAGCATTTT
.	TRBJ1-1	12	TRBV5-1	CATRDKNTEAFF	TGCGCCACCCGGGACAAGAACACTGAAGCTTTCTTT
.	TRBJ1-5	17	TRBV5-1	CASSLNPGTLSNQPQHF	TGCGCCAGCAGCTTGAATCCAGGGACTTTAAGCAATCAGCCCCAGCATTTT
.	TRBJ1-2	15	TRBV19	CASSIAADSYYGYTF	TGTGCCAGTAGTATAGCCGCGGACAGCTACTATGGCTACACCTTC
TRBD2	TRBJ2-2	14	TRBV2	CASSGGLAAGELFF	TGTGCCAGCAGTGGAGGACTAGCAGCCGGGGAGCTGTTTTTT
.	TRBJ1-5	12	TRBV4-1	CASSQEGEPQHF	TGCGCCAGCAGCCAAGAAGGGGAGCCCCAGCATTTT
.	TRBJ1-6	16	TRBV2	CASSRGLSGTNSPLHF	TGTGCCAGCAGTCGGGGGTTGTCAGGGACTAATTCACCCCTCCACTTT
.	TRBJ1-2	15	TRBV9	CASSAQTDMNYGYTF	TGTGCCAGCAGCGCCCAGACAGATATGAACTATGGCTACACCTTC
.	TRBJ2-7	14	TRBV4-1	CASSQGQAIYEQYF	TGCGCCAGCAGCCAAGGCCAGGCGATCTACGAGCAGTACTTC